The next 8 T cell receptor beta chains were all read from a single sample in a study of cytomegalovirus exposure and HLA in healthy donors. PCR involved 60 Vbeta and 13 Jbeta primers. This table comes from immunoSEQ multiplex PCR, and its TCRdb copy is limited to in-frame clones, with some not included. This repertoire includes approximately 50,000 clones. The sample consisted of PBMCs. All receptors derive from a woman aged 40 to 50 in good health and CMV-seronegative.

A word on this clone: Other DNA sequences in this specimen translate into the identical CDR3. V and J are TRBV5-6 and TRBJ2-7; D is possibly TRBD1 (6 bases). V was cut by 4 bases and J by 3 bases, with 14 bases left in between. The CDR3 totals 14 residues. Germline CDR1 is SGHDT and CDR2 is YYEEEE. CDR3 sequence: CASSTTGTRYEQYF. The CDR3 nucleotides read TGTGCCAGCAGCACAACAGGGACACGCTACGAGCAGTACTTC.

V is TRBV5-4 and J is TRBJ2-5; D is unclear. The CDR3 is made up of 13 amino acids. Germline V gene sequence: CDR1 SGHNT, CDR2 YYREEE (reference sequence). V lost 5 bases to trimming and J lost 3 bases, with 11 bases between them. CDR3: CASSTDSKETQYF. CDR3 DNA sequence: TGTGCCAGCAGTACCGACTCGAAAGAGACCCAGTACTTC.

The rearrangement links TRBV9 to TRBJ2-2; D may be TRBD2 (5 bases). The CDR3 is 15 amino acids. The germline V gene has CDR1 SGDLS and CDR2 YYNGEE. Between the trimmed V and J ends, which lost 3 bases and 1 base, there was a span of 10 bases. CDR3 DNA: TGTGCCAGCAGCGCGAGAGCGGAGAACACCGGGGAGCTGTTTTTT. Translated: CASSARAENTGELFF.

The CDR3, as DNA: TGCGCCAGCAGCTTGGTTTCGACAGCGAATGAAGCTTTCTTT. This gives the protein CASSLVSTANEAFF. V usage is TRBV5-1 and J usage is TRBJ1-1, with D maybe TRBD1 (5 bases). The V end was cut by 0 bases, the J end by 7 bases, with 13 bases between. The germline gives CDR1 SGHRS, CDR2 YFSETQ. The CDR3 extends over 14 amino acids.

The J gene is TRBJ2-1, the V gene TRBV10-3; a possible D gene is TRBD2 (5 bases). Looked up from germline, CDR1 is ENHRY and CDR2 is SYGVKD. With 0 bases removed from V and 3 bases from J, the gap between germline ends came to 15 bases. CDR3 length: 17 amino acids. CDR3 region: CAISESRTGRRYNEQFF. The CDR3 nucleotides are TGTGCCATCAGTGAGTCCAGAACGGGGAGACGCTACAATGAGCAGTTCTTC.

The V gene is TRBV6-1, the J gene TRBJ1-2; possibly TRBD1 for D (5 bases). CDR3 length: 11 amino acids. Germline loops: CDR1 MNHNS, CDR2 SASEGT. The CDR3 sequence is CALQDNYGYTF. Here the CDR3 DNA reads TGTGCTCTACAGGATAACTATGGCTACACCTTC.

The chain combines TRBV6-5 with TRBJ1-5; perhaps TRBD1 as D (6 bases). Germline values: CDR1 MNHEY, CDR2 SVGAGI. V lost 6 bases, J lost 3 bases, and 9 bases lay in between. The length of the CDR3 is 13 residues. The CDR3 region has the DNA TGTGCCAGCAGGCGGACAGTCAATCAGCCCCAGCATTTT. Its protein is CASRRTVNQPQHF.

The V call is TRBV5-1, the J call TRBJ2-5; TRBD2 might be the D (5 bases). The CDR3 has 17 amino acids. CDR1 is SGHRS, CDR2 YFSETQ, per germline. Trimming stripped 0 bases from V and 1 base from J, with 16 bases between. For the CDR3, the DNA is TGCGCCAGCAGCTTGGCCATAAATCCAGCGGCCCAAGAGACCCAGTACTTC. Translated, it gives CASSLAINPAAQETQYF.